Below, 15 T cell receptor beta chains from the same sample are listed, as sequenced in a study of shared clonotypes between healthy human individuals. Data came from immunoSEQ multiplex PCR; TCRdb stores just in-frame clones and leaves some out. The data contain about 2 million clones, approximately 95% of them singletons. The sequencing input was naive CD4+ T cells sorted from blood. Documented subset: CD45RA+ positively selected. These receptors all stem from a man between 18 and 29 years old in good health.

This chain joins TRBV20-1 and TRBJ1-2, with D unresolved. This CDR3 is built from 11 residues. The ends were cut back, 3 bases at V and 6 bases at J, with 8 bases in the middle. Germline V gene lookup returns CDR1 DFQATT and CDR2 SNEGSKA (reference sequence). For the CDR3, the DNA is TGCAGTGCTAGTGTAGCAGATGGCTACACCTTC. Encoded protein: CSASVADGYTF.

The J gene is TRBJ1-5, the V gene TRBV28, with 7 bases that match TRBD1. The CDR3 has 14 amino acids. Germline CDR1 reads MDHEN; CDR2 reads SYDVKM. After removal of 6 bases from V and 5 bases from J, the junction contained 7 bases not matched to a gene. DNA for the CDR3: TGTGCCAGCAGCCCCGGGACAGCGGATCAGCCCCAGCATTTT. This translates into CASSPGTADQPQHF.

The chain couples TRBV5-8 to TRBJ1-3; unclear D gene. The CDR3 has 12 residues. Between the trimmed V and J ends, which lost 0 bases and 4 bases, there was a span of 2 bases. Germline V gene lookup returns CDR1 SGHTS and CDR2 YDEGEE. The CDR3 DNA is TGTGCCAGCAGCTTGGAGGGAAACACCATATATTTT. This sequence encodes CASSLEGNTIYF. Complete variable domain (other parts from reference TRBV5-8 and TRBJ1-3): EAGVTQSPTHLIKTRGQQATLRCSPISGHTSVYWYQQALGLGLQFLLWYDEGEERNRGNFPPRFSGRQFPNYSSELNVNALELEDSALYLCASSLEGNTIYFGEGSWLTVV.

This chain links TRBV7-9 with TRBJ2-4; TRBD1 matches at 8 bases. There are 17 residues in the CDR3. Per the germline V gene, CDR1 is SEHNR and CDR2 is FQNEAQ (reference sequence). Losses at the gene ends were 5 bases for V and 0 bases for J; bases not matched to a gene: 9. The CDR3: CASSLLGQGEAKNIQYF. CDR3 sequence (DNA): TGTGCCAGCAGCCTACTCGGACAGGGCGAAGCCAAAAACATTCAGTACTTC. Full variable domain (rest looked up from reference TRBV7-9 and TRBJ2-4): DTGVSQNPRHKITKRGQNVTFRCDPISEHNRLYWYRQTLGQGPEFLTYFQNEAQLEKSRLLSDRFSAERPKGSFSTLEIQRTEQGDSAMYLCASSLLGQGEAKNIQYFGAGTRLSVL.

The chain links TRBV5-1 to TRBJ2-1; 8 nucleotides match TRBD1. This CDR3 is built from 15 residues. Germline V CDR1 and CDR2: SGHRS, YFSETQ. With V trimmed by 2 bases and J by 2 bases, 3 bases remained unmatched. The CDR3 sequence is CASSFQGAAYNEQFF. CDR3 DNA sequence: TGCGCCAGCAGCTTTCAGGGGGCTGCCTACAATGAGCAGTTCTTC. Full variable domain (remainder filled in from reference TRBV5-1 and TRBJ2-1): KAGVTQTPRYLIKTRGQQVTLSCSPISGHRSVSWYQQTPGQGLQFLFEYFSETQRNKGNFPGRFSGRQFSNSRSEMNVSTLELGDSALYLCASSFQGAAYNEQFFGPGTRLTVL.

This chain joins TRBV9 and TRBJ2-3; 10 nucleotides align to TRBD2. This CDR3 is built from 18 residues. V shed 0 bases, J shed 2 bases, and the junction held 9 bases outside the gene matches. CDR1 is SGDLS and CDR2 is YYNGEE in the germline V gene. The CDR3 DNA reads TGTGCCAGCAGCGTAGGGGTGGCTAGCGGGAGTTCCACAGATACGCAGTATTTT. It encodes CASSVGVASGSSTDTQYF.

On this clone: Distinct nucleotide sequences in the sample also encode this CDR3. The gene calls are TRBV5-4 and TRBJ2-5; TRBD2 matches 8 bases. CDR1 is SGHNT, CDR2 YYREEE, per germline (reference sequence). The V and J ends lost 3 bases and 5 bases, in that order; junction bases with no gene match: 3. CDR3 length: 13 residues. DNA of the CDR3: TGTGCCAGCAGCTCCGGACTAGCTGAGACCCAGTACTTC. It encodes CASSSGLAETQYF.

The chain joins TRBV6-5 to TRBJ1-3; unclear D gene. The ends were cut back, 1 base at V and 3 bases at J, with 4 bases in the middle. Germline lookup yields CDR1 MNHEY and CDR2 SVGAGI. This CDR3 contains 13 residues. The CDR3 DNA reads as TGTGCCAGCAGTTACTATCTTGGAAACACCATATATTTT. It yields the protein CASSYYLGNTIYF.

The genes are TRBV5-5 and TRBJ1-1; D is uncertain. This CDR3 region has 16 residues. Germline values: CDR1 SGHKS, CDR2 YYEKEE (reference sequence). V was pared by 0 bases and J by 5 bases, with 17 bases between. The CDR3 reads CASSLVPLERGTEAFF. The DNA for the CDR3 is TGTGCCAGCAGCTTGGTCCCCTTGGAAAGAGGGACTGAAGCTTTCTTT.

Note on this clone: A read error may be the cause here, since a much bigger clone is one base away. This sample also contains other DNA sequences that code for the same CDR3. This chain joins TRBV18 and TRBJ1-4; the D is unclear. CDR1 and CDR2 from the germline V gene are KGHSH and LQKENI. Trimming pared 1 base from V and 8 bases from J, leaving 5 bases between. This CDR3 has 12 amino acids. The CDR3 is CASSPLGEKLFF. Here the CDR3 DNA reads TGTGCCAGCTCACCACTGGGAGAAAAACTGTTTTTT.

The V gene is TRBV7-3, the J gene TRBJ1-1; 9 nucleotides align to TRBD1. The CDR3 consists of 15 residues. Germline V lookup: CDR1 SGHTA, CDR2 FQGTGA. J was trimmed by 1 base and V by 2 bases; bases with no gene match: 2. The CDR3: CASSLGDRENTEAFF. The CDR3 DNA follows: TGTGCCAGCAGCTTAGGGGACAGGGAGAACACTGAAGCTTTCTTT.

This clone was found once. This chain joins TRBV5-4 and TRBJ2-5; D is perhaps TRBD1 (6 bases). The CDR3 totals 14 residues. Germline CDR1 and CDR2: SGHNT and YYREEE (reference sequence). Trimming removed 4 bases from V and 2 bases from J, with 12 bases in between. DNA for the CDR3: TGTGCCAGCAGCACCATGACAGGACAAGAGACCCAGTACTTC. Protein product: CASSTMTGQETQYF.

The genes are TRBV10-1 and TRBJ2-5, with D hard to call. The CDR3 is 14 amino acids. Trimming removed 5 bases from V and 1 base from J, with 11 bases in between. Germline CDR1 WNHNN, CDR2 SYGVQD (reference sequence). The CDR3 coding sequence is TGCGCCAGCAGTCCGAGCCCCCTCCAAGAGACCCAGTACTTC. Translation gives CASSPSPLQETQYF.

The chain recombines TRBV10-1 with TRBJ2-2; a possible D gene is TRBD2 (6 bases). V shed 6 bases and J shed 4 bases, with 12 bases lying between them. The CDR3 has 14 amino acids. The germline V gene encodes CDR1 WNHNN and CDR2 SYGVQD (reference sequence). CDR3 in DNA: TGCGCCAGCAGGGAGGGGTCGGCCACCGGGGAGCTGTTTTTT. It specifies CASREGSATGELFF.

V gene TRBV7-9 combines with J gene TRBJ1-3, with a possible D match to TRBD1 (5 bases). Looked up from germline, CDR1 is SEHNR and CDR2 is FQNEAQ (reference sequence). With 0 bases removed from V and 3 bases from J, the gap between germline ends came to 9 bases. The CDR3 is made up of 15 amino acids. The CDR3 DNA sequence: TGTGCCAGCAGCTTAGCGCAGGGAGATGGAAACACCATATATTTT. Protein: CASSLAQGDGNTIYF.